The clone carrying this T cell receptor beta chain turned up a few times. Its antigen is still unknown. The data belong to a study of beta chain features in type 1 diabetes. Study conclusions and caveats: cDNA-based sequencing might over-represent cells highly expressing TCR. Among all four CD4+ subsets, Type 1 diabetes patients had TCRB CDR3s that were moderately but significantly shorter. Shorter templates might be favored by PCR, and equally so in patients and in controls.

Reverse transcription of all isolated RNA meant that expressed TCRB transcripts were sequenced. Only in-frame clones appear in the TCRdb table, and some are missing; sequencing was by immunoSEQ multiplex PCR. The sample lists a few hundred thousand clones; 16% were seen once. The source is a man in his thirties or forties with type 1 diabetes. Sequencing used naive CD4+ T cells from blood.

The CDR3 is CASSGDRVANEQFF. The CDR3 DNA reads as TGTGCCAGCAGTGGGGACAGGGTAGCGAATGAGCAGTTCTTC. The V and J genes are TRBV6-1 and TRBJ2-1; 9 bases agree with TRBD1. Per the germline V gene, CDR1 is MNHNS and CDR2 is SASEGT. V dropped 4 bases and J dropped 7; count of bases not matched to a gene: 5. The CDR3 is 14 residues long.